This passage covers 4 T cell receptor beta chains from one sample sequenced in a study of control samples from healthy donors and cancer patients. Assay: immunoSEQ multiplex PCR; the TCRdb copy retains only in-frame clones and omits some. Of 150,000 or so clones in the sample, 94% were seen once. Sample: blood. These TCRs come from a woman aged 40 to 50 in good health.

The chain couples TRBV12-3 or TRBV12-4 to TRBJ1-2; D is undetermined. V lost 3 bases and J lost 6, with 11 bases in between. The CDR3 is 13 residues long. The DNA for the CDR3 is TGTGCCAGCAGTTTCTCCGGGTCCAATGGCTACACCTTC. It encodes CASSFSGSNGYTF.

CDR3 sequence: CAVRTGEVASPLHF. The CDR3 nucleotides read TGTGCCGTTCGGACAGGGGAAGTTGCTTCACCCCTCCACTTT. The chain uses TRBV6-5 and TRBJ1-6; the match to TRBD1 covers 9 bases. The CDR3 spans 14 residues. Per germline, CDR1 MNHEY and CDR2 SVGAGI. Trimming at V came to 11 bases and at J to 9 bases, leaving 11 bases not matched to a gene.

This clone was counted once. V usage is TRBV3-1 (or the pseudogene TRBV3-2) and J usage is TRBJ2-2; D is uncertain. Germline V CDR1 and CDR2: LGHDT, YNNKEL (reference sequence). This CDR3 is built from 14 residues. The V end lost 1 base, the J end lost 3 bases, and 6 bases lay between the germline ends. The CDR3 loop reads CASSQGFHTGELFF. DNA of the CDR3: TGTGCCAGCAGCCAAGGATTTCACACCGGGGAGCTGTTTTTT.

The chain has TRBV4-3 and TRBJ2-5; D is unresolved. The CDR3 covers 16 residues. V lost 1 base and J lost 1, with 13 bases in between. Germline V CDR1 and CDR2: LGHNA, YSLEER. The CDR3 DNA follows: TGCGCCAGCAGCCAAGTTCTAATCGCGCGCCAAGAGACCCAGTACTTC. This sequence encodes CASSQVLIARQETQYF.